This entry lists 13 T cell receptor beta chains sequenced from one sample in a study of metastatic and nonmetastatic thyroid tumors (dated by TCRdb to the early 2020s). Receptor libraries were prepared by PCR. The sequencer listed for this sample is Illumina HiSeq 4000. TCRdb handled the public reads itself, with Q25 trimming in fastp and clone calling in MiXCR, and kept productive beta chains. The sample yields roughly 83,000 clones; 15% were counted once. The ten largest clones capture 3% to 4.5% of the sample. No treatment had been received by any patient before thyroid surgery. Sequencing input: blood. Receptors were obtained from a female donor with papillary thyroid cancer or a benign thyroid nodule (not recorded which). Some clones in this sample may be carry-over from other donors' samples.

In this sample, this clone turned up many times. Here the CDR3 DNA reads TGTGCCAGTAGGTGGGACAGGAGCTACACCTTC. Its protein product is CASRWDRSYTF. The chain recombines TRBV19 with TRBJ1-2; TRBD1 matches at 8 bases. Trimming cost V 6 bases and J 9 bases; bases outside gene matches: 3. Germline V gives CDR1 LNHDA, CDR2 SQIVND (reference sequence). The CDR3 runs 11 residues.

This clone was seen a handful of times. A much larger clonotype is one base distant, so this may be a read error. The chain employs TRBV9 and TRBJ2-1, with D perhaps matching TRBD2 (6 bases). The CDR3 is 13 amino acids. CDR1 is SGDLS and CDR2 is YYNGEE in the germline V gene. V was trimmed by 4 bases and J by 10 bases, leaving 15 bases between them. This CDR3 reads CASSPATRGEQFF. For the CDR3, the DNA is TGTGCCAGCAGCCCCGCGACTAGAGGCGAGCAGTTCTTC.

This clone was counted ten times or more. The chain is built from TRBV9 and TRBJ1-4; 7 bases map to TRBD1. The CDR3 has 13 residues. The germline V gene encodes CDR1 SGDLS and CDR2 YYNGEE. Germline trimming cut 3 bases from V and 5 bases from J; bases unmatched to any gene: 1. The CDR3 DNA is TGTGCCAGCAGCGCGACAGGGAATGAAAAACTGTTTTTT. Residues: CASSATGNEKLFF.

In this sample, this clone turned up many times. V and J are TRBV6-1 and TRBJ2-7, with D possibly matching TRBD1 (6 bases). The CDR3 sequence is 14 residues long. The germline V and J ends were trimmed by 5 bases and 4 bases, with 15 bases remaining between them. Germline CDR1 and CDR2: MNHNS and SASEGT. CDR3 loop: CASSSQGLAYEQYF. CDR3 nucleotides: TGTGCCAGCAGTTCCCAGGGGCTTGCGTACGAGCAGTACTTC.

This clone was seen many times. This chain links TRBV28 with TRBJ1-2, with D unclear. Trimming removed 7 bases at V and 5 bases at J, with 17 bases between. The length of the CDR3 is 14 residues. Germline V gene data show CDR1 as MDHEN and CDR2 as SYDVKM. CDR3 DNA sequence: TGTGCCAGCACCCCTTACCCCGAAGTATATGGCTACACCTTC. This gives the protein CASTPYPEVYGYTF.

This clone was observed many times. The chain has TRBV5-1 and TRBJ2-5, with D possibly TRBD1 on 5 matching bases. The CDR3 loop spans 16 amino acids. Germline-derived CDR1 and CDR2 are SGHRS and YFSETQ. V lost 2 bases, J lost 2 bases, and 16 bases lay in between. The CDR3 region is CASSFFPDTKQETQYF. In DNA, the CDR3 is TGCGCCAGCAGCTTTTTTCCGGACACAAAACAAGAGACCCAGTACTTC.

This clone was detected a few times. V and J are TRBV6-1 and TRBJ2-7; 7 bases match TRBD1. This CDR3 contains 15 residues. Trimming at V came to 4 bases and at J to 2 bases, leaving 8 bases not matched to a gene. In germline, CDR1 is MNHNS, CDR2 SASEGT. The CDR3 region has the DNA TGTGCCAGCAGTGGCCCCCCGGGACAGACCTACGAGCAGTACTTC. It is translated as CASSGPPGQTYEQYF.

This clone came up many times. V is TRBV19 and J is TRBJ2-1; D is uncertain. The germline gives CDR1 LNHDA, CDR2 SQIVND (reference sequence). V gave up 4 bases and J gave up 0 bases, with 10 bases separating them. The CDR3 has 15 residues. The chain's CDR3 is CASSRVQSSYNEQFF. The CDR3 DNA is TGTGCCAGTAGTAGAGTCCAAAGCTCCTACAATGAGCAGTTCTTC.

In this sample, this clone turned up many times. The identical CDR3 is also encoded by other nucleotide sequences in the sample. The chain links TRBV7-3 to TRBJ2-3, with a weak D call TRBD1 (5 bases). V was trimmed by 5 bases and J by 0 bases, leaving 9 bases between them. The CDR3 is 14 residues long. Germline loops: CDR1 SGHTA, CDR2 FQGTGA. CDR3 loop: CASSRGQSTDTQYF. For the CDR3, the DNA is TGTGCCAGCAGCAGGGGCCAAAGCACAGATACGCAGTATTTT.

This clone was seen at least ten times. This chain joins TRBV11-3 and TRBJ1-3; a weak D match, TRBD1 (5 bases). Trimming left V 1 base short and J 2 bases short, with 6 bases between. CDR1 SGHNT and CDR2 YENEEA come from the germline V gene. The length of the CDR3 is 14 residues. CDR3 in amino acids: CASSLGGPGNTIYF. DNA of the CDR3: TGTGCCAGCAGCTTAGGGGGACCTGGAAACACCATATATTTT.

This clone was observed at least ten times. The J gene is TRBJ2-3, the V gene TRBV10-3; TRBD2 matches at 9 bases. The CDR3 spans 15 residues. Germline loops: CDR1 ENHRY, CDR2 SYGVKD. The V gene end was trimmed by 6 bases and the J gene end by 5 bases; junction bases not matched to a gene: 9. The DNA for the CDR3 is TGTGCCATCAGCCTAGCGGGGACCAGCGGAGATACGCAGTATTTT. Its translation is CAISLAGTSGDTQYF.

This clone was counted at least ten times. The sample has other DNA sequences that encode this CDR3 too. The chain combines TRBV3-1 with TRBJ2-3; D possibly corresponds to TRBD1 (5 bases). Germline V gene lookup returns CDR1 LGHDT and CDR2 YNNKEL (reference sequence). The V end was cut by 7 bases, the J end by 3 bases, with 8 bases between. This CDR3 has 12 residues. This CDR3 reads CASTGLTDTQYF. CDR3 bases: TGTGCCAGCACAGGGTTAACAGATACGCAGTATTTT.

This clone was detected many times. This rearrangement joins TRBV11-1 to TRBJ1-1; possibly TRBD1 for D (6 bases). The CDR3 totals 14 residues. The germline V gene has CDR1 SGHAT and CDR2 FQDESV (reference sequence). V shed 1 base and J shed 2 bases, with 8 bases lying between them. The chain's CDR3 is CASSLGQANTEAFF. In DNA form, the CDR3 reads TGTGCCAGCAGCTTAGGACAGGCCAACACTGAAGCTTTCTTT.